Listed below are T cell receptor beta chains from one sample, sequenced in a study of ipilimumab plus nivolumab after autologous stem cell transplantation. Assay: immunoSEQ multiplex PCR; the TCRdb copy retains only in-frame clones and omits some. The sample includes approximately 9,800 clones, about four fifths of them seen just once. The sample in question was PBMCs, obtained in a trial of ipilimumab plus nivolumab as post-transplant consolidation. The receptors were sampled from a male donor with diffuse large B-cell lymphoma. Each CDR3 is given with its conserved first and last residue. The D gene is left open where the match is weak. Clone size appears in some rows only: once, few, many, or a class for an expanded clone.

CASSLDLDSTEAFF,TGTGCCAGCAGCTTAGATTTAGACAGTACTGAAGCTTTCTTT,.,TRBV7-9,.,TRBJ1-1
CASSLTIVGSGSNEQFF,TGTGCCAGCAGCTTAACCATTGTTGGGTCGGGATCCAATGAGCAGTTCTTC,.,TRBV7-3,.,TRBJ2-1
CASSGLARDTQYF,TGTGCCAGCAGCGGACTAGCGAGAGATACGCAGTATTTT,.,TRBV7-3,TRBD2,TRBJ2-3
CASSSPRDMNEKLFF,TGTGCCAGCAGTTCCCCTCGGGACATGAATGAAAAACTGTTTTTT,.,TRBV27,.,TRBJ1-4
CASSPGTNEKLFF,TGTGCCAGTAGTCCCGGGACTAATGAAAAACTGTTTTTT,few,TRBV19,.,TRBJ1-4
CASSFVRYEQYF,TGTGCCAGCAGTTTCGTCCGCTACGAGCAGTACTTC,.,TRBV28,.,TRBJ2-7
CASSLKAPSSPLHF,TGTGCCAGCAGCTTAAAGGCCCCTTCCTCCCCCCTCCACTTT,once,TRBV7-3,.,TRBJ1-6
CASSFGQSGETQYF,TGTGCCAGCAGCTTTGGACAGTCAGGGGAGACCCAGTACTTC,.,TRBV5-4,.,TRBJ2-5
CASSEIYGTGGCGYTF,TGTGCCAGCAGCGAAATCTACGGGACAGGGGGATGTGGCTACACCTTC,few,TRBV21-1,.,TRBJ1-2
CASSTLAGNGYTF,TGTGCCAGCAGCACATTAGCGGGGAACGGCTACACCTTC,few,TRBV28,.,TRBJ1-2
CASSATGPPSYEQYF,TGTGCCAGCAGTGCCACAGGACCCCCCTCCTACGAGCAGTACTTC,.,TRBV6-5,.,TRBJ2-7
CASSTRTGGTGNTEAFF,TGCGCCAGCAGCACCCGGACAGGGGGCACAGGGAACACTGAAGCTTTCTTT,once,TRBV4-1,TRBD1,TRBJ1-1
CASSVAGGVRGYTF,TGTGCCAGCAGCGTGGCCGGGGGGGTCCGAGGCTACACCTTC,.,TRBV9,.,TRBJ1-2
CASSYDRGGQPQHF,TGTGCCAGCAGTTATGACAGGGGAGGACAGCCCCAGCATTTT,few,TRBV6-5,TRBD1,TRBJ1-5
CASSETAGDQPQHF,TGTGCCAGCAGTGAAACCGCAGGGGATCAGCCCCAGCATTTT,.,TRBV2,.,TRBJ1-5
CAISAAPRAVAGELFF,TGTGCCATCAGTGCGGCCCCCCGTGCCGTTGCCGGGGAGCTGTTTTTT,.,TRBV10-3,.,TRBJ2-2
CSVDREGTQYF,TGCAGCGTTGATAGGGAAGGGACCCAGTACTTC,.,TRBV29-1,.,TRBJ2-5
CAWSGLAGSTDTQYF,TGTGCCTGGAGCGGACTAGCGGGGTCCACAGATACGCAGTATTTT,.,TRBV30,TRBD2,TRBJ2-3
CASSFGTGTMAEAFF,TGTGCCAGCAGCTTTGGGACAGGGACTATGGCTGAAGCTTTCTTT,.,TRBV7-9,TRBD1,TRBJ1-1
CASSLEDGETQYF,TGTGCCAGCAGCTTGGAAGATGGCGAGACCCAGTACTTC,.,TRBV5-4,.,TRBJ2-5
CASSLKGGVGRGYEQYF,TGTGCCAGCAGTTTGAAAGGAGGAGTTGGCAGGGGGTACGAGCAGTACTTC,.,TRBV28,TRBD1,TRBJ2-7
CASSPRDRGLYEQYF,TGTGCCAGCAGTCCCCGGGACAGGGGTCTCTACGAGCAGTACTTC,.,TRBV6-5,TRBD1,TRBJ2-7
CASSPGGMNTEAFF,TGTGCCAGCAGCCCAGGTGGGATGAACACTGAAGCTTTCTTT,.,TRBV27,.,TRBJ1-1